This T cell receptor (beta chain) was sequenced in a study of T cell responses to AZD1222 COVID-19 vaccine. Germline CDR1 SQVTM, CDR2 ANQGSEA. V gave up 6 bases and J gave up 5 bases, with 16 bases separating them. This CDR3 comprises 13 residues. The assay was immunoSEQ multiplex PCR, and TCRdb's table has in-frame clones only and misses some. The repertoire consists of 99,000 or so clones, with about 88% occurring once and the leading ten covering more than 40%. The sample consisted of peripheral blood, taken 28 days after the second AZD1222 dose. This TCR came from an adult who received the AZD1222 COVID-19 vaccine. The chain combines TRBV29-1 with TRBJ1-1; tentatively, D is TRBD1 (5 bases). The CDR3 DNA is TGCAGCGTCGCCTACAGCCAGGGAACTGAAGCTTTCTTT. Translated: CSVAYSQGTEAFF. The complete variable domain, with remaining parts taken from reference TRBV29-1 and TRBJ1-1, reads SAVISQKPSRDICQRGTSLTIQCQVDSQVTMMFWYRQQPGQSLTLIATANQGSEATYESGFVIDKFPISRPNLTFSTLTVSNMSPEDSSIYLCSVAYSQGTEAFFGQGTRLTVV.